The 14 T cell receptor beta chains in this list originate from one sample, sequenced in a study of blood T cell repertoires in COVID-19. Sequencing was performed with immunoSEQ multiplex PCR; in TCRdb, only in-frame clones are kept and a portion is missing. The table shows about 100,000 clones, with 85% to 90% occurring only once. Sequenced material: peripheral blood. The receptors were gathered from a human donor in a cohort sampled during active COVID-19.

The V gene is TRBV6-4, the J gene TRBJ1-5; D gene ambiguous. V lost 9 bases, J lost 6 bases, and 6 bases lay in between. From germline, CDR1 is MRHNA and CDR2 SNTAGT. This CDR3 is built from 10 residues. CDR3 residues: CARRCQPQHF. CDR3 DNA sequence: TGTGCCAGGCGGTGTCAGCCCCAGCATTTT.

The chain is built from TRBV27 and TRBJ2-1; D may be TRBD2 (5 bases). The CDR3 is 14 amino acids. Germline V CDR1 and CDR2: MNHEY, SMNVEV (reference sequence). V was pared by 8 bases and J by 3 bases, with 14 bases between. CDR3 amino acids: CASPTRDSYNEQFF. CDR3 nucleotides: TGTGCCAGCCCCACGAGGGATAGCTACAATGAGCAGTTCTTC.

V gene TRBV3-1 (or the pseudogene TRBV3-2) combines with J gene TRBJ2-7; D is unclear. Trimming removed 1 base at V and 5 bases at J, with 15 bases between. The CDR3 has 15 amino acids. Germline V lookup: CDR1 LGHDT, CDR2 YNNKEL (reference sequence). The CDR3 loop reads CASSQVVGQINEQYF. CDR3 bases: TGTGCCAGCAGCCAAGTTGTTGGGCAGATTAACGAGCAGTACTTC.

For this clone: This same CDR3 is encoded by further DNA sequences in the sample. The gene calls are TRBV21-1 and TRBJ2-5; TRBD2, as called in the table, went unchecked against the DNA. TRBV21-1 is a pseudogene. CDR3 length: 23 residues. For the CDR3, the DNA is TGTGCCAGCAGCAAATGGTGCTGGGCAGGGTGGGGTGGTAGCGGGAGGGCCCGGGAGACCCAGTACTTC. Protein: CASSKWCWAGWGGSGRARETQYF.

The J gene is TRBJ2-1, the V gene TRBV6-4, with 11 bases fitting TRBD2. Germline V gene lookup returns CDR1 MRHNA and CDR2 SNTAGT. The CDR3 runs to 13 residues. The ends lost 3 bases at V and 9 bases at J; junction bases unmatched: 1. CDR3 DNA: TGTGCCAGCAGTGAACTAGCGGGGGTTGAGCAGTTCTTC. This gives the protein CASSELAGVEQFF.

The chain recombines TRBV5-1 with TRBJ2-5; TRBD1 is a possible D gene (6 bases). The CDR3 sequence is 15 residues long. CDR1 SGHRS and CDR2 YFSETQ come from the germline V gene. V lost 0 bases and J 1 base, leaving 10 bases between the germline ends. The CDR3 reads CASSLGGTPQETQYF. In DNA, the CDR3 is TGCGCCAGCAGCTTGGGAGGGACACCCCAAGAGACCCAGTACTTC.

This clone appeared once. The chain links TRBV9 to TRBJ2-1, with TRBD2 matching over 10 bases. Germline values: CDR1 SGDLS, CDR2 YYNGEE. The CDR3 spans 17 residues. V lost 4 bases, J lost 5 bases, and 12 bases stayed unmatched. The CDR3 reads CASSSLFQRGGNNEQFF. In nucleotides, the CDR3 is TGTGCCAGCAGCTCCCTATTCCAGCGGGGGGGAAACAATGAGCAGTTCTTC.

This sequence joins TRBV7-2 and TRBJ2-1; possible D gene TRBD1, 7 bases. Germline values: CDR1 SGHTA, CDR2 FQGNSA. CDR3 length equals 15 residues. Trimming took off 0 bases at V and 8 bases at J, with 14 bases between the two ends. The CDR3 coding sequence is TGTGCCAGCAGCTTAGCCAGGGGGAGGTCTCATGAGCAGTTCTTC. This codes for CASSLARGRSHEQFF.

The rearrangement uses TRBV7-9 and TRBJ1-1, with a possible D match to TRBD1 (6 bases). The V and J ends lost 1 base and 5 bases respectively, with 8 bases between them. This CDR3 has 13 residues. Germline V CDR1 and CDR2: SEHNR, FQNEAQ (reference sequence). CDR3 amino acids: CASSLEGGTEAFF. CDR3 in DNA: TGTGCCAGCAGCTTAGAAGGGGGTACTGAAGCTTTCTTT.

V is TRBV15 and J is TRBJ1-5, with D perhaps TRBD1 (5 bases). CDR1 is LNHNV and CDR2 is YYDKDF in the germline V gene (reference sequence). Trimming cost V 1 base and J 2 bases, with 9 bases left between them. The CDR3 consists of 15 residues. The chain's CDR3 is CATSRGGDRNQPQHF. The CDR3 bases are TGTGCCACCAGCAGAGGGGGGGACCGCAATCAGCCCCAGCATTTT.

V usage is TRBV15 and J usage is TRBJ1-6, with D perhaps TRBD1 (6 bases). V was clipped by 0 bases and J by 9 bases, with 15 bases between them. This CDR3 has 16 amino acids. Per the germline V gene, CDR1 is LNHNV and CDR2 is YYDKDF (reference sequence). In DNA form, the CDR3 reads TGTGCCACCAGCAGAGATTTTCCGGACAGCGGTTCACCCCTCCACTTT. This codes for CATSRDFPDSGSPLHF.

Written as DNA, the CDR3 is TGTGCCAGCAGTTACTCGATCGGGGAAAAACTGTTTTTT. Translation: CASSYSIGEKLFF. The chain links TRBV6-5 to TRBJ1-4; no reliable D call. Germline CDR1 reads MNHEY; CDR2 reads SVGAGI. Trimming pared 0 bases from V and 8 bases from J, leaving 7 bases between. CDR3 length: 13 residues.

The chain uses TRBV5-1 and TRBJ1-2; D is undetermined. The CDR3 consists of 16 residues. Germline CDR1 reads SGHRS; CDR2 reads YFSETQ. The V end was cut by 4 bases, the J end by 0 bases, with 16 bases between. The CDR3 loop is CASSHLPAGTNYGYTF. DNA of the CDR3: TGCGCCAGCAGCCACCTGCCGGCCGGGACTAACTATGGCTACACCTTC. Combining the CDR3 with reference TRBV5-1 and TRBJ1-2 gives the whole variable domain KAGVTQTPRYLIKTRGQQVTLSCSPISGHRSVSWYQQTPGQGLQFLFEYFSETQRNKGNFPGRFSGRQFSNSRSEMNVSTLELGDSALYLCASSHLPAGTNYGYTFGSGTRLTVV.

V usage is TRBV12-3 or TRBV12-4 and J usage is TRBJ1-2, with 7 bases fitting TRBD1. CDR3 length equals 12 residues. After removal of 6 bases from V and 8 bases from J, the junction contained 6 bases not matched to a gene. Here the CDR3 reads CASSAAGGGYTF. DNA of the CDR3: TGTGCCAGCAGCGCGGCAGGGGGAGGCTACACCTTC.